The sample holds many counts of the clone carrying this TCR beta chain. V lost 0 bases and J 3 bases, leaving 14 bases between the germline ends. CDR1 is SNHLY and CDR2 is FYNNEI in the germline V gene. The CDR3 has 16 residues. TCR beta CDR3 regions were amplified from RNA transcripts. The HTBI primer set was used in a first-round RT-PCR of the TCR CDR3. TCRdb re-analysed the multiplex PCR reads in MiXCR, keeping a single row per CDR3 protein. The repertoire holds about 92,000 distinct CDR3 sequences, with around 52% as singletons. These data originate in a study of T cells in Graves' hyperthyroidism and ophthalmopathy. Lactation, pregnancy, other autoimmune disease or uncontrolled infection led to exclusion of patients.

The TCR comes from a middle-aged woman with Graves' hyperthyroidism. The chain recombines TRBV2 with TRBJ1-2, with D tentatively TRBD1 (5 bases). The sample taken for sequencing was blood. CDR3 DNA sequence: TGTGCCAGCAGTGAAGCAAGGGGCAGGGTCGACTATGGCTACACCTTC. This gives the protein CASSEARGRVDYGYTF. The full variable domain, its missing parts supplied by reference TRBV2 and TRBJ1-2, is EPEVTQTPSHQVTQMGQEVILRCVPISNHLYFYWYRQILGQKVEFLVSFYNNEISEKSEIFDDQFSVERPDGSNFTLKIRSTKLEDSAMYFCASSEARGRVDYGYTFGSGTRLTVV.